These T cell receptor beta chains were read from a single sample in a study of shared clonotypes between healthy human individuals. Libraries were prepared by immunoSEQ multiplex PCR; TCRdb keeps only in-frame clonotypes and omits some of them. The sample carries millions of clones, roughly 93% recorded once. Sequenced input: naive CD4+ T cells from PBMCs. The receptors originated from a man between 18 and 35 years old in good health. Some clones in this sample may be carry-over from other donors' samples. Each CDR3 is given without its conserved first and last residue. The listing skips clone size in some rows; elsewhere it reads once, few, many or a size class.

J	size	V	CDR3
TRBJ1-2	.	TRBV4-1	ASSQENGFNYGYT
TRBJ2-5	.	TRBV11-3	ASSQGLGETQY
TRBJ1-5	.	TRBV28	ASSSAGQGFQPQH
.	.	TRBV6-6	ASSHGVSYEQY
TRBJ2-1	once	TRBV19	ASSTGQKGNEQF
TRBJ2-2	.	TRBV29-1	SVQLAANTGELF
TRBJ2-7	.	TRBV7-2	ASSRGGGGSYEQY
TRBJ2-1	.	TRBV7-6	ASSLGVGDRGQF
TRBJ2-7	.	TRBV9	ASSGTPGYEQY
TRBJ1-4	.	TRBV5-1	ASSLDGTTNEKLF
TRBJ2-2	.	TRBV15	ATSVRATGELF
TRBJ2-1	.	TRBV7-2	ASSLRAPGGFSYNEQF
TRBJ1-2	.	TRBV30	AWSVRTGDNYGYT
TRBJ1-4	.	TRBV9	ASTKSGATNEKLF
TRBJ2-5	few	TRBV5-1	ASSLTGSETQY
TRBJ2-4	.	TRBV14	ASSQGSQLVMGIVAAKNIQY
TRBJ2-3	once	TRBV5-1	ASSLDSTDTQY
TRBJ2-1	.	TRBV5-6	ASSGRTSGSLEQF
TRBJ2-3	.	TRBV11-2	ASSFSVAGVTDTQY
TRBJ2-2	.	TRBV6-4	ASSPWGQGILRTGELF
TRBJ1-3	.	TRBV28	ASSLYAGLLKEEY
TRBJ2-7	once	TRBV28	ASSLGSTSTSEQY
TRBJ2-2	.	TRBV5-1	ASSQGNTGELF
TRBJ2-3	.	TRBV7-2	AGGLARTDTQY
TRBJ2-7	.	TRBV5-1	ATMPGQGPYEQY
TRBJ2-5	.	TRBV5-1	ASSLGVGLPTEETQY
TRBJ1-2	.	TRBV7-3	ASSSTRDNYGYT
TRBJ2-7	.	TRBV7-2	ASSISGINEQY
TRBJ2-3	.	TRBV27	ASSISGRATDTQY
TRBJ2-1	.	TRBV20-1	SAVNYNEQF
TRBJ2-7	once	TRBV7-8	ASSTNRRDRRTHEQY
TRBJ2-5	.	TRBV7-9	ASSLDNIRETQY
TRBJ1-4	few	TRBV2	ASSDSGAGEKLF
TRBJ2-7	.	TRBV7-7	ASSLDRGYEQY
TRBJ2-7	once	TRBV7-6	ASSRTASYEQY
TRBJ1-3	.	TRBV4-1	ASSQDLSRGSSGNTIY
TRBJ1-1	.	TRBV6-6	ASSYGGLGDNTEAF
TRBJ1-1	.	TRBV29-1	SVGPGSRNTEAF
TRBJ2-2	.	TRBV29-1	SVATENSLNTGELF
TRBJ2-3	.	TRBV11-3	ASSPGQGSTFNTDTQY
TRBJ2-4	.	TRBV7-9	ASTPRAKNIQY